Shown below are 26 T cell receptor beta chains from a single sample sequenced in a study of T cell repertoires in cytomegalovirus infection. The antigens for these receptors are not known. TCRdb recomputed calls from the reads with MiXCR, one row per CDR3 protein. The table has around 570,000 distinct CDR3 sequences, 35% to 50% seen once; the top ten hold 40% to 60%. This material consisted of cultured PBMCs, taken from culture after CMV antigen stimulation. These receptors were taken from a human donor in good health (CMV status not recorded). Some clones in this sample may be carry-over from other donors' samples.

The rearrangement uses TRBV6-6 and TRBJ1-4, with a tentative D call TRBD1 (5 bases). V was clipped by 6 bases and J by 8 bases, with 16 bases between them. The CDR3 is 14 amino acids. Germline CDR1 reads MNHNY; CDR2 reads SVGAGI (reference sequence). The CDR3 loop is CASRSRLKGEKLFF. The CDR3 bases are TGTGCCAGCAGGAGCCGGCTTAAGGGGGAAAAACTGTTTTTT.

CDR3 protein: CASSLGGGANEQFF. CDR3 DNA: TGTGCCAGCAGCTTAGGCGGGGGGGCCAATGAGCAGTTCTTC. The J gene is TRBJ2-1, the V gene TRBV7-2; 9 positions match TRBD2. The V segment lost 1 base and the J segment 6 bases; nucleotides outside the gene matches: 1. This CDR3 has 14 amino acids. The V gene's germline CDR1 is SGHTA and CDR2 FQGNSA. The full variable domain, completed using reference TRBV7-2 and TRBJ2-1, is GAGVSQSPSNKVTEKGKDVELRCDPISGHTALYWYRQSLGQGLEFLIYFQGNSAPDKSGLPSDRFSAERTGGSVSTLTIQRTQQEDSAVYLCASSLGGGANEQFFGPGTRLTVL.

The rearrangement uses TRBV7-2 and TRBJ2-1; 8 bases fit TRBD2. Germline CDR1 and CDR2: SGHTA and FQGNSA. The trim removed 6 bases at V and 13 bases at J, leaving 8 bases unmatched. The CDR3 loop spans 12 amino acids. The CDR3 reads CASSPAGARQFF. The CDR3 coding sequence is TGTGCCAGCAGTCCAGCGGGAGCCAGACAGTTCTTC. The variable domain in full, completed from reference TRBV7-2 and TRBJ2-1, reads GAGVSQSPSNKVTEKGKDVELRCDPISGHTALYWYRQSLGQGLEFLIYFQGNSAPDKSGLPSDRFSAERTGGSVSTLTIQRTQQEDSAVYLCASSPAGARQFFGPGTRLTVL.

This clonotype was counted a few times. The chain links TRBV12-5 to TRBJ2-1, with 8 nucleotides matching TRBD1. This CDR3 region has 13 residues. CDR1 and CDR2 (germline): LGHNT, FRNRAP. After removal of 5 bases from V and 10 bases from J, the junction contained 7 bases not matched to a gene. The CDR3 DNA sequence: TGTGCTAGTGGTCTTACAGGGGGTGGCGAGCAGTTCTTC. This gives the protein CASGLTGGGEQFF.

The chain employs TRBV7-6 and TRBJ2-1; 7 bases agree with TRBD1. V shed 4 bases, J shed 4 bases, and the junction held 4 bases outside the gene matches. The CDR3 is made up of 14 amino acids. The germline gives CDR1 SGHVS, CDR2 FNYEAQ. CDR3 DNA sequence: TGTGCCAGCAGCTCACCGACAGGGTACAATGAGCAGTTCTTC. Its translation is CASSSPTGYNEQFF.

The J gene is TRBJ2-6, the V gene TRBV7-9, with 10 bases fitting TRBD1. The germline gives CDR1 SEHNR, CDR2 FQNEAQ (reference sequence). The V gene end was trimmed by 5 bases and the J gene end by 1 base; junction bases not matched to a gene: 8. CDR3 length: 18 residues. Here the CDR3 DNA reads TGTGCCAGCAGCCCAAGAAGGACAGGGGGTTCTGGGGCCAACGTCCTGACTTTC. Translated, it gives CASSPRRTGGSGANVLTF.

The CDR3 protein is CASSQDPGTSYEQYF. CDR3 bases: TGCGCCAGCAGCCAAGATCCAGGGACTTCCTACGAGCAGTACTTC. This rearrangement joins TRBV4-1 to TRBJ2-7; possibly TRBD2 for D (6 bases). The CDR3 consists of 15 residues. Trimming left V 0 bases short and J 1 base short, with 10 bases between. Germline V gene sequence: CDR1 MGHRA, CDR2 YSYEKL.

The rearrangement joins TRBV7-6 to TRBJ2-2, with 7 bases matching TRBD1. CDR3 length: 15 residues. The V and J ends lost 1 base and 5 bases, in that order; junction bases with no gene match: 4. Per germline, CDR1 SGHVS and CDR2 FNYEAQ. The CDR3 sequence is CASSLGGGRTGELFF. The CDR3 DNA reads as TGTGCCAGCAGCTTAGGAGGGGGCAGGACCGGGGAGCTGTTTTTT.

This clonotype showed up just a few times. The chain recombines TRBV19 with TRBJ2-7; D is ambiguous. The germline CDR1 and CDR2 sequences are LNHDA and SQIVND (reference sequence). Deletions cut 5 bases from V and 0 bases from J, with 17 bases between. This CDR3 comprises 16 residues. CDR3 residues: CASSVDSYLSSYEQYF. CDR3 sequence (DNA): TGTGCCAGTAGTGTGGATTCGTACCTAAGCTCCTACGAGCAGTACTTC.

The rearrangement joins TRBV7-2 to TRBJ1-1; D remains ambiguous. V was shortened by 1 base and J by 0 bases, with 9 bases between the two germline ends. CDR1 is SGHTA and CDR2 is FQGNSA in the germline V gene. This CDR3 region has 15 residues. Here the CDR3 reads CASSLVGGLNTEAFF. CDR3 sequence (DNA): TGTGCCAGCAGCTTAGTGGGAGGCCTGAACACTGAAGCTTTCTTT. The full variable domain, in which reference TRBV7-2 and TRBJ1-1 provide the parts outside the CDR3, is GAGVSQSPSNKVTEKGKDVELRCDPISGHTALYWYRQSLGQGLEFLIYFQGNSAPDKSGLPSDRFSAERTGGSVSTLTIQRTQQEDSAVYLCASSLVGGLNTEAFFGQGTRLTVV.

J is TRBJ2-3 and V is TRBV7-2; no clear D. The CDR3 has 12 residues. V was pared by 4 bases and J by 6 bases, with 8 bases between. CDR1 is SGHTA and CDR2 is FQGNSA in the germline V gene. The CDR3 nucleotides read TGTGCCAGCAGCTCCATCATGGATACGCAGTATTTT. The encoded protein is CASSSIMDTQYF.

The chain employs TRBV7-2 and TRBJ2-3; 9 bases map to TRBD1. The CDR3 totals 17 residues. V was clipped by 2 bases and J by 2 bases; unmatched bases: 8. The germline gives CDR1 SGHTA, CDR2 FQGNSA. The CDR3 nucleotides read TGTGCCAGCAGCTTATGGGACAGGGCGGGGTTCACAGATACGCAGTATTTT. It is translated as CASSLWDRAGFTDTQYF.

This clonotype has a handful of counts. The gene calls are TRBV7-8 and TRBJ1-2; unclear D gene. V gave up 0 bases and J gave up 2 bases, with 19 bases separating them. There are 18 residues in the CDR3. CDR1 SGHVS and CDR2 FQNEAQ come from the germline V gene. As DNA, the CDR3 is TGTGCCAGCAGCTTAGCGTCCACGTCCGACCACGGAAACTATGGCTACACCTTC. Translation: CASSLASTSDHGNYGYTF.

V is TRBV5-6 and J is TRBJ2-7; no definite D call. This CDR3 has 11 residues. Trimming left V 1 base short and J 6 bases short, with 5 bases between. CDR1 is SGHDT and CDR2 is YYEEEE in the germline V gene. The CDR3 here is CASSLKLEQYF. The CDR3 DNA sequence: TGTGCCAGCAGCTTGAAGCTCGAGCAGTACTTC. Supplemented by reference TRBV5-6 and TRBJ2-7, the full variable domain reads DAGVTQSPTHLIKTRGQQVTLRCSPKSGHDTVSWYQQALGQGPQFIFQYYEEEERQRGNFPDRFSGHQFPNYSSELNVNALLLGDSALYLCASSLKLEQYFGPGTRLTVT.

In this sample, this clonotype turned up a few times. The CDR3 loop is CASRDGQETQYF. CDR3 bases: TGTGCCAGCAGGGACGGCCAAGAGACCCAGTACTTC. The genes are TRBV12-3 or TRBV12-4 and TRBJ2-5; D not certain. The CDR3 runs to 12 residues. Trimming removed 6 bases at V and 1 base at J, with 6 bases between.

The gene calls are TRBV20-1 and TRBJ1-1, with TRBD1 as a possible D gene (6 bases). V lost 1 base, J lost 3 bases, and 24 bases lay in between. The length of the CDR3 is 18 residues. Germline CDR1 reads DFQATT; CDR2 reads SNEGSKA (reference sequence). CDR3 nucleotide sequence: TGCAGTGCTAGAGTTCAAATAGGCTATCAGGGGAGAGACACTGAAGCTTTCTTT. Translating it yields CSARVQIGYQGRDTEAFF.

This clonotype was counted between two and nine times. This chain uses TRBV7-9 with TRBJ2-1, with D maybe TRBD2 (7 bases). The V end lost 1 base, the J end lost 8 bases, and 15 bases lay between the germline ends. CDR1 is SEHNR, CDR2 FQNEAQ, per germline (reference sequence). The CDR3 spans 15 residues. CDR3 amino acids: CASSLGGRGGDEQFF. The CDR3 DNA follows: TGTGCCAGCAGCTTAGGAGGGCGAGGGGGGGATGAGCAGTTCTTC.

The chain carries TRBV5-1 and TRBJ1-1; no clear D. This CDR3 has 14 amino acids. Trimming took 1 base from V and 5 from J, leaving 12 bases between them. Germline values: CDR1 SGHRS, CDR2 YFSETQ. The CDR3 bases are TGCGCCAGCAGCTTGTCACAAGAAGGGACTGAAGCTTTCTTT. The encoded protein is CASSLSQEGTEAFF.

The CDR3 DNA is TGTGCCAGCAGCGTCCGAGCGGGAGATGAAAAACTGTTTTTT. It codes for CASSVRAGDEKLFF. The V call is TRBV7-2, the J call TRBJ1-4, with D unclear. V lost 5 bases and J lost 6, with 13 bases in between. Germline-derived CDR1 and CDR2 are SGHTA and FQGNSA. This CDR3 spans 14 amino acids.

This clonotype was seen many times. The chain joins TRBV7-2 to TRBJ2-5; D is undetermined. The CDR3 loop spans 13 amino acids. The V and J ends lost 2 bases and 5 bases respectively, with 9 bases between them. Germline V lookup: CDR1 SGHTA, CDR2 FQGNSA. In DNA form, the CDR3 reads TGTGCCAGCAGCTTATGGCTAGTTGAGACCCAGTACTTC. This gives the protein CASSLWLVETQYF. Using reference TRBV7-2 and TRBJ2-5 for the parts outside the CDR3, the full variable domain is GAGVSQSPSNKVTEKGKDVELRCDPISGHTALYWYRQSLGQGLEFLIYFQGNSAPDKSGLPSDRFSAERTGGSVSTLTIQRTQQEDSAVYLCASSLWLVETQYFGPGTRLLVL.

This clonotype was detected a few times. The chain carries TRBV7-2 and TRBJ2-5, with a possible D match to TRBD2 (7 bases). Germline CDR1 SGHTA, CDR2 FQGNSA. The CDR3 loop spans 15 amino acids. V shed 5 bases and J shed 5 bases, with 18 bases lying between them. The CDR3 reads CASSARRGAYETQYF. In DNA, the CDR3 is TGTGCCAGCAGCGCCCGTCGGGGGGCTTACGAGACCCAGTACTTC.

V gene TRBV12-3 or TRBV12-4 combines with J gene TRBJ2-7; possible D gene TRBD2, 6 bases. V was trimmed by 7 bases and J by 6 bases, leaving 19 bases between them. The length of the CDR3 is 14 residues. The CDR3 DNA is TGTGCCAGCAAAGTGTCGGGGATGGGGGGCGAGCAGTACTTC. It encodes CASKVSGMGGEQYF.

V usage is TRBV18 and J usage is TRBJ2-1, with 7 nucleotides matching TRBD1. Losses at the gene ends were 3 bases for V and 3 bases for J; bases not matched to a gene: 5. Germline V gene lookup returns CDR1 KGHSH and CDR2 LQKENI. CDR3 length: 15 amino acids. The CDR3 sequence is CASSPPGTVYNEQFF. CDR3 nucleotides: TGTGCCAGCTCACCGCCGGGGACAGTCTACAATGAGCAGTTCTTC.

There are many counts of this clonotype. The chain uses TRBV7-2 and TRBJ1-5, with D possibly being TRBD1 (5 bases). Per germline, CDR1 SGHTA and CDR2 FQGNSA. This CDR3 contains 13 residues. The germline V and J ends were trimmed by 3 bases and 6 bases, with 9 bases remaining between them. The chain's CDR3 is CASSLAGRQPQHF. The CDR3 bases are TGTGCCAGCAGCTTGGCAGGGCGTCAGCCCCAGCATTTT.

V and J are TRBV2 and TRBJ2-1; D is unclear. The germline gives CDR1 SNHLY, CDR2 FYNNEI. The CDR3 has 12 residues. V was pared by 9 bases and J by 9 bases, with 15 bases between. In DNA form, the CDR3 reads TGTGCCAGTCGGGCCCTTTTAAGTGAGCAGTTCTTC. This encodes CASRALLSEQFF.

V usage is TRBV6-1 and J usage is TRBJ2-1; no definite D call. Germline V CDR1 and CDR2: MNHNS, SASEGT. The CDR3 consists of 14 residues. Trimming stripped 5 bases from V and 6 bases from J, with 14 bases between. The chain's CDR3 is CASSTTDRANEQFF. CDR3 coding DNA: TGTGCCAGCAGTACCACCGACCGAGCCAATGAGCAGTTCTTC.